Reported below is one T cell receptor beta chain. Only in-frame clones appear in the TCRdb table, and some are missing; sequencing was by immunoSEQ multiplex PCR. Of 150,000 to 200,000 clones in the sample, 85% to 95% were seen once. The data are from a study of control samples from healthy donors and cancer patients. Looked up from germline, CDR1 is MNHEY and CDR2 is SVGAGI. Trimming cost V 6 bases and J 3 bases, with 15 bases left between them. This CDR3 has 14 residues. The chain carries TRBV6-5 and TRBJ2-7; D is ambiguous. This sequence was found in a young man in good health. Sample: blood. This CDR3 reads CASRRETVVYEQYF. The CDR3 nucleotides read TGTGCCAGCAGAAGGGAAACAGTAGTCTACGAGCAGTACTTC.